A selection of T cell receptor beta chains follows, all from one sample in a study of blood T cell repertoires in COVID-19. Produced via immunoSEQ multiplex PCR; TCRdb's table is partial and in-frame only. The sample holds roughly 230,000 clones; about 79% are singletons and the top ten take 3% to 4%. Sequences were obtained from PBMCs or T cells enriched from blood (not recorded which). The receptor source for this set is a woman in her fifties or sixties who had recovered from COVID-19. The CDR3 runs from the conserved cysteine through the conserved F or W. Some rows have no size entry. The others give once, few or many, or a class for an expanded clone.

V gene,J gene,clone size,CDR3 protein
TRBV5-4,TRBJ2-4,-,CASSFTGSKNIQYF
TRBV5-1,TRBJ1-6,-,CASSTGQETPNSPLHF
TRBV27,TRBJ1-4,-,CASSLGQGSNEKLFF
TRBV7-3,TRBJ2-1,-,CASSRAGHNEQFF
TRBV7-8,TRBJ1-6,once,CASSLVLDTQRVPLHF
TRBV6-2/TRBV6-3,TRBJ2-7,-,CASSYHYAYEQYF
TRBV30,TRBJ1-1,-,CAWSANPGQGNTEAFF
TRBV12-5,TRBJ1-2,-,CASGPALLLGSYGYTF
TRBV30,TRBJ1-6,-,CAWSKGNNSPLHF
TRBV20-1,TRBJ2-7,-,CSASKAGSYEQYF
TRBV5-6,TRBJ2-1,-,CASSLIGSKENEQFF
TRBV13,TRBJ1-6,-,CASSTSRDRVGNSPLHF
TRBV2,TRBJ1-2,once,CASHRDSYSYTF
TRBV5-1,TRBJ1-6,-,CASSSMRNSPLHF
TRBV4-2,TRBJ1-3,-,CASSSLSARGTIYF
TRBV6-5,TRBJ1-6,once,CASSLRQDIPLHF
TRBV2,TRBJ1-6,-,CASSEATLYNSPLHF
TRBV5-1,TRBJ2-2,once,CAASFDGSGELFF
TRBV7-3,TRBJ2-2,-,CASSATGGSNTGELFF
TRBV3-1/TRBV3-2,TRBJ2-3,-,CASSQDLAADTQYF
TRBV5-1,TRBJ1-3,once,CASRDLPLDGSAGNTIYF
TRBV5-1,TRBJ1-1,-,CASSWSPGTEAFF
TRBV27,TRBJ1-6,once,CASSLSATGGSPLHF
TRBV9,TRBJ1-3,-,CASSVLDSSGNTIYF